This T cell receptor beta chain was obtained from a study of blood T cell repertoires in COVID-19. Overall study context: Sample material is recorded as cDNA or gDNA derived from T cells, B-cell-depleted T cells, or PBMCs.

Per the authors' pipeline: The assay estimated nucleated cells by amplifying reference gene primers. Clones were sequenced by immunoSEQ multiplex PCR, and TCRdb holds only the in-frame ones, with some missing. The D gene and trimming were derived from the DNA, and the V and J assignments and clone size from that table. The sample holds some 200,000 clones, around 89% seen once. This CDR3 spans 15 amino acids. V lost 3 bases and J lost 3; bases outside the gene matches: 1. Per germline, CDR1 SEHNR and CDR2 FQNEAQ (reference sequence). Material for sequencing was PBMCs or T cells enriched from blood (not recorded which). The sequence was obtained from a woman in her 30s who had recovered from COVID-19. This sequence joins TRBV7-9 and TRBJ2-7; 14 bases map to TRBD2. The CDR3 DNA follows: TGTGCCAGCAGCTTGGGGACTAGCGGGGGCTACGAGCAGTACTTC. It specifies CASSLGTSGGYEQYF. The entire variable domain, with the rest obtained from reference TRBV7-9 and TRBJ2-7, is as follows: DTGVSQNPRHKITKRGQNVTFRCDPISEHNRLYWYRQTLGQGPEFLTYFQNEAQLEKSRLLSDRFSAERPKGSFSTLEIQRTEQGDSAMYLCASSLGTSGGYEQYFGPGTRLTVT.